Shown below are 21 T cell receptor beta chains from a single sample sequenced in a study of blood T cell repertoires in COVID-19. Produced via immunoSEQ multiplex PCR; TCRdb's table is partial and in-frame only. The data hold around 100,000 clones, with roughly nine tenths observed a single time. The sample was peripheral blood. The receptors here all came from a woman older than 75 in a cohort sampled during active COVID-19.

The genes are TRBV5-1 and TRBJ2-5, with 7 bases fitting TRBD1. The CDR3 has 14 amino acids. With V trimmed by 4 bases and J by 1 base, 4 bases remained unmatched. Germline CDR1 and CDR2: SGHRS and YFSETQ. Written as DNA, the CDR3 is TGCGCCAGCAGCCCGGGACAGCTCCAAGAGACCCAGTACTTC. Encoded protein: CASSPGQLQETQYF.

V is TRBV4-1 and J is TRBJ1-5; possibly TRBD1 for D (5 bases). The germline gives CDR1 MGHRA, CDR2 YSYEKL. The CDR3 runs 17 residues. Trimming shortened V by 1 base and J by 10 bases, and 23 bases separated the two germline ends. The CDR3 DNA reads TGCGCCAGCAGCCAAGTGTTAGGAGGGGCCTCCACGGGACCCCAGCATTTT. It encodes CASSQVLGGASTGPQHF.

The chain recombines TRBV4-2 with TRBJ2-3; D ambiguous. Trimming removed 0 bases from V and 3 bases from J, with 10 bases in between. The CDR3 extends over 15 amino acids. Germline-derived CDR1 and CDR2 are LGHNA and YNFKEQ. CDR3 in amino acids: CASSQDWRGTDTQYF. The CDR3 nucleotides are TGTGCCAGCAGCCAAGATTGGCGCGGAACAGATACGCAGTATTTT.

The gene calls are TRBV28 and TRBJ2-2; 7 bases agree with TRBD1. V was pared by 1 base and J by 6 bases, with 8 bases of the junction left unmatched. CDR3 length: 16 amino acids. CDR1 is MDHEN and CDR2 is SYDVKM in the germline V gene. CDR3 protein: CASSLSSWDRAGELFF. The CDR3 region has the DNA TGTGCCAGCAGTTTATCTTCTTGGGACAGAGCCGGGGAGCTGTTTTTT.

The chain links TRBV19 to TRBJ2-7; the match to TRBD1 covers 9 bases. The CDR3 runs to 18 residues. Germline lookup yields CDR1 LNHDA and CDR2 SQIVND (reference sequence). The ends lost 3 bases at V and 3 bases at J; junction bases unmatched: 15. The CDR3 nucleotides are TGTGCCAGTAGTATCGCCTCCTCCGGGACAGGGCGCCACTACGAGCAGTACTTC. Translated, it gives CASSIASSGTGRHYEQYF. Full variable domain (rest looked up from reference TRBV19 and TRBJ2-7): DGGITQSPKYLFRKEGQNVTLSCEQNLNHDAMYWYRQDPGQGLRLIYYSQIVNDFQKGDIAEGYSVSREKKESFPLTVTSAQKNPTAFYLCASSIASSGTGRHYEQYFGPGTRLTVT.

As concerns this clone: Other DNA sequences in this sample translate to the same CDR3. This chain joins TRBV5-1 and TRBJ2-7, with 7 bases fitting TRBD2. V lost 0 bases, J lost 3 bases, and 6 bases stayed unmatched. The length of the CDR3 is 15 residues. Germline CDR1 and CDR2: SGHRS and YFSETQ. In DNA form, the CDR3 reads TGCGCCAGCAGCTTGGAGTTGGGGGGGAGCTACGAGCAGTACTTC. This gives the protein CASSLELGGSYEQYF.

This clone has a single count. Here the CDR3 reads CASSPRGGEYNEQFF. Written as DNA, the CDR3 is TGTGCCAGCAGCCCCAGGGGAGGGGAGTACAATGAGCAGTTCTTC. The V call is TRBV7-9, the J call TRBJ2-1; tentatively, D is TRBD2 (7 bases). V was clipped by 5 bases and J by 4 bases, with 15 bases between them. In germline, CDR1 is SEHNR, CDR2 FQNEAQ (reference sequence). This CDR3 has 15 amino acids. The variable domain in full, with the rest retrieved from reference TRBV7-9 and TRBJ2-1, is DTGVSQNPRHKITKRGQNVTFRCDPISEHNRLYWYRQTLGQGPEFLTYFQNEAQLEKSRLLSDRFSAERPKGSFSTLEIQRTEQGDSAMYLCASSPRGGEYNEQFFGPGTRLTVL.

J is TRBJ2-7 and V is TRBV5-1; TRBD2 matches 8 bases. Germline trimming cut 4 bases from V and 3 bases from J; bases unmatched to any gene: 6. Germline-derived CDR1 and CDR2 are SGHRS and YFSETQ. CDR3 length equals 14 residues. CDR3 region: CASSSGGVDYEQYF. In nucleotides, the CDR3 is TGCGCCAGCAGCAGCGGGGGTGTAGACTACGAGCAGTACTTC. Full variable domain (missing parts from reference TRBV5-1 and TRBJ2-7): KAGVTQTPRYLIKTRGQQVTLSCSPISGHRSVSWYQQTPGQGLQFLFEYFSETQRNKGNFPGRFSGRQFSNSRSEMNVSTLELGDSALYLCASSSGGVDYEQYFGPGTRLTVT.

The rearrangement joins TRBV19 to TRBJ1-3, with no clear D. Germline lookup yields CDR1 LNHDA and CDR2 SQIVND (reference sequence). CDR3 length: 16 residues. V lost 4 bases and J 0 bases, leaving 13 bases between the germline ends. In nucleotides, the CDR3 is TGTGCCAGTAGTAATACTGGTTTTAGCTCTGGAAACACCATATATTTT. Translating it yields CASSNTGFSSGNTIYF.

J is TRBJ2-2 and V is TRBV21-1; TRBD1, as called in the table, went unchecked against the DNA. TRBV21-1 is a pseudogene locus. The CDR3 has 15 residues. The CDR3 nucleotides are TGTGCCAGCAGCAAAGAACAGGGACAGACCGGGGAGCTGTTTTTT. This translates into CASSKEQGQTGELFF.

V and J are TRBV28 and TRBJ2-7; no reliable D call. Germline CDR1 is MDHEN and CDR2 is SYDVKM. The CDR3 consists of 12 residues. V was pared by 5 bases and J by 0 bases, with 5 bases between. The CDR3 sequence is CASSPYSYEQYF. CDR3 bases: TGTGCCAGCAGTCCTTACTCCTACGAGCAGTACTTC.

This clone was counted a few times. The V call is TRBV6-5, the J call TRBJ1-3, with D unclear. Trimming cost V 6 bases and J 0 bases, with 9 bases left between them. The CDR3 is made up of 14 amino acids. Looked up from germline, CDR1 is MNHEY and CDR2 is SVGAGI. DNA for the CDR3: TGTGCCAGCAGGTTTGAGAGCTCTGGAAACACCATATATTTT. Its translation: CASRFESSGNTIYF.

This clone was seen only a few times. V gene TRBV9 combines with J gene TRBJ2-1, with TRBD2 as a possible D gene (5 bases). The CDR3 contains 15 residues. Between the trimmed V and J ends, which lost 4 bases and 4 bases, there was a span of 15 bases. Germline V gene lookup returns CDR1 SGDLS and CDR2 YYNGEE. Written as DNA, the CDR3 is TGTGCCAGCAGCAAACGGCGCGAGGGTTACAATGAGCAGTTCTTC. It is translated as CASSKRREGYNEQFF.

V usage is TRBV5-1 and J usage is TRBJ1-5; D gene unclear. Germline V gene sequence: CDR1 SGHRS, CDR2 YFSETQ. The CDR3 length is 17 residues. The V end lost 4 bases, the J end lost 2 bases, and 19 bases lay between the germline ends. The CDR3 here is CASSPTYQAGGNQPQHF. The CDR3 nucleotides are TGCGCCAGCAGCCCGACTTACCAAGCTGGCGGCAATCAGCCCCAGCATTTT.

This clone appeared a few times. This chain uses TRBV19 with TRBJ1-5; D remains ambiguous. The CDR3 loop spans 14 amino acids. V lost 2 bases, J lost 4 bases, and 9 bases lay in between. The germline V gene encodes CDR1 LNHDA and CDR2 SQIVND (reference sequence). The DNA of the CDR3 is TGTGCCAGTAGTATAAAGACGGAGAATCAGCCCCAGCATTTT. Its protein is CASSIKTENQPQHF.

The V call is TRBV6-5, the J call TRBJ2-4, with D maybe TRBD1 (5 bases). This CDR3 has 13 residues. The V gene's germline CDR1 is MNHEY and CDR2 SVGAGI. The V end was cut by 5 bases, the J end by 3 bases, with 8 bases between. CDR3 in DNA: TGTGCCAGCAGTCCTGACAGCAAAAACATTCAGTACTTC. Amino acids: CASSPDSKNIQYF.

The V gene is TRBV6-5, the J gene TRBJ2-7; 11 nucleotides line up with TRBD1. Germline lookup yields CDR1 MNHEY and CDR2 SVGAGI. V was clipped by 2 bases and J by 2 bases; unmatched bases: 2. The CDR3 extends over 15 amino acids. CDR3 region: CASSYGDRGTYEQYF. In DNA form, the CDR3 reads TGTGCCAGCAGTTACGGGGACAGGGGGACCTACGAGCAGTACTTC.

V usage is TRBV28 and J usage is TRBJ2-3; tentative D call: TRBD2 (6 bases). The CDR3 extends over 15 amino acids. CDR1 MDHEN and CDR2 SYDVKM come from the germline V gene. Trimming left V 8 bases short and J 0 bases short, with 15 bases between. CDR3 DNA sequence: TGTGCCAGCCCTCCCCTAGCGCAGAGCACAGATACGCAGTATTTT. It translates to CASPPLAQSTDTQYF.

The CDR3 sequence: CASSQNPTGGGTDTQYF. The CDR3 nucleotides are TGTGCCAGCAGCCAGAACCCGACAGGGGGAGGCACAGATACGCAGTATTTT. V and J are TRBV4-2 and TRBJ2-3, with 9 bases lining up with TRBD1. V lost 3 bases to trimming and J lost 1 base; unmatched junction nucleotides: 8. CDR3 length: 17 residues. Germline lookup yields CDR1 LGHNA and CDR2 YNFKEQ.

V usage is TRBV7-9 and J usage is TRBJ1-5, with 7 bases aligning to TRBD1. CDR3 size: 16 residues. CDR1 is SEHNR and CDR2 is FQNEAQ in the germline V gene (reference sequence). Trimming cost V 2 bases and J 4 bases; bases outside gene matches: 8. The CDR3 coding sequence is TGTGCCAGCAGCTTAAACCTAGCAGGGGGAAATCAGCCCCAGCATTTT. Protein sequence: CASSLNLAGGNQPQHF.

The CDR3 is CASSSREGLTEAFF. Written as DNA, the CDR3 is TGTGCCAGCAGCTCAAGGGAGGGGCTCACTGAAGCTTTCTTT. The J gene is TRBJ1-1, the V gene TRBV7-2; a weak D match, TRBD1 (5 bases). The CDR3 has 14 residues. CDR1 is SGHTA and CDR2 is FQGNSA in the germline V gene. V lost 4 bases and J lost 4, with 13 bases in between.